In its sample, the clone carrying this T cell receptor (beta chain) was seen a few times. Its antigen is not identified. The entry originates in a study of STAT5B mutations in CD4+ large granular lymphocyte leukemia. Findings and caveats of the study: About a quarter of private leukemic clonotypes occurred rarely in other patients' non-leukemic repertoires.

Healthy controls were blood donor buffy coats. Data came from immunoSEQ multiplex PCR; TCRdb stores just in-frame clones and leaves some out. The sample lists roughly 32,000 clones, more than 65% occurring once. The V and J ends lost 2 bases and 9 bases respectively, with 11 bases between them. The CDR3 extends over 14 amino acids. Germline V gene sequence: CDR1 SGHDN, CDR2 FVKESK. This chain uses TRBV14 with TRBJ1-6, with D unclear. This TCR was recovered from a human donor in good health. What was sequenced was CD4+ T cells from blood buffy coats. The CDR3 DNA reads as TGTGCCAGCAGCCAATCGTTGGGGTTTTCACCCCTCCACTTT. Translated, it gives CASSQSLGFSPLHF.